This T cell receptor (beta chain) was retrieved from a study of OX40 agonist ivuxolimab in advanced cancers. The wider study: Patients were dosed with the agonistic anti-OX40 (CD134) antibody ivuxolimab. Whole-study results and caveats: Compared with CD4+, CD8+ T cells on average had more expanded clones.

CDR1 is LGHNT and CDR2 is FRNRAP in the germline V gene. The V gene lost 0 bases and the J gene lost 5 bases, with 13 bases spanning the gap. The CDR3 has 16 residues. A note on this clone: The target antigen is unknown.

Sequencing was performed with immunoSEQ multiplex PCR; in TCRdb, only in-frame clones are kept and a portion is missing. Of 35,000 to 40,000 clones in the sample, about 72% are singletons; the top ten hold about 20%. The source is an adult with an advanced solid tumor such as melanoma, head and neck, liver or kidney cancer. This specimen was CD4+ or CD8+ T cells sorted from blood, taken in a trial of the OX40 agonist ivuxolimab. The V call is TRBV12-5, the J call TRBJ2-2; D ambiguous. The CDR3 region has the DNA TGTGCTAGTGGTTTGGTACTATCCGTGGGTACCGGGGAGCTGTTTTTT. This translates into CASGLVLSVGTGELFF.